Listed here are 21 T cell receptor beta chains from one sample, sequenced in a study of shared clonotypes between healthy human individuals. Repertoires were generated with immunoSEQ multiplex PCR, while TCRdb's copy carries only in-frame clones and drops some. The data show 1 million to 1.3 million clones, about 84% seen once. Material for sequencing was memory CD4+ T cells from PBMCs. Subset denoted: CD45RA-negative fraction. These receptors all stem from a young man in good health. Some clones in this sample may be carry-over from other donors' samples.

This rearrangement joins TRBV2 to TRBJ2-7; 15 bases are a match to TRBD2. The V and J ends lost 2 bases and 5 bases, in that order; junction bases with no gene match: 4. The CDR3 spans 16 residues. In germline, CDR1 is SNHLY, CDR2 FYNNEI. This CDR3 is CASSERTSGRANEQYF. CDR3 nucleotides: TGTGCCAGCAGTGAAAGGACTAGCGGGAGGGCCAACGAGCAGTACTTC.

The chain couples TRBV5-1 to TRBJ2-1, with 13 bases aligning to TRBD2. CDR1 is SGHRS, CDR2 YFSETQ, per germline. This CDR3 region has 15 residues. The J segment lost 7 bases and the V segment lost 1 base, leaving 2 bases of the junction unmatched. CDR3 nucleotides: TGCGCCAGCAGCTTGCAACTAGCGGGAGGGAATGAGCAGTTCTTC. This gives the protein CASSLQLAGGNEQFF. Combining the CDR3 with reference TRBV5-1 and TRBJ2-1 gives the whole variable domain KAGVTQTPRYLIKTRGQQVTLSCSPISGHRSVSWYQQTPGQGLQFLFEYFSETQRNKGNFPGRFSGRQFSNSRSEMNVSTLELGDSALYLCASSLQLAGGNEQFFGPGTRLTVL.

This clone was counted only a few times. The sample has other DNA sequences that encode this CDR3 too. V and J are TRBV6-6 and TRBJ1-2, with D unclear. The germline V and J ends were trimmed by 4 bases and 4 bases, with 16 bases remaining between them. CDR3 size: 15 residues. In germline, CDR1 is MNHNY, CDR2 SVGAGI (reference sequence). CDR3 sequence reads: CASSSLSRVLYGYTF. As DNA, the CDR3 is TGTGCCAGCAGTTCCCTTAGTCGAGTCCTCTATGGCTACACCTTC.

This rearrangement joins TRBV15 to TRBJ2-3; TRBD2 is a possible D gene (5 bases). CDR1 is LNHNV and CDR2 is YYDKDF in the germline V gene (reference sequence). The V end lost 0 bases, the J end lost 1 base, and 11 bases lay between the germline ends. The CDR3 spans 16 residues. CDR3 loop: CATSRDRRRGTDTQYF. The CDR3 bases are TGTGCCACCAGCAGAGATAGGAGGCGGGGCACAGATACGCAGTATTTT.

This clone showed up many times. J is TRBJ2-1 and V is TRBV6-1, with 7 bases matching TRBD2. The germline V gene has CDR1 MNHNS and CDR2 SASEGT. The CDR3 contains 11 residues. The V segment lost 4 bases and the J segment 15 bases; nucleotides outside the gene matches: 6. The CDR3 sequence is CASSGERGGFF. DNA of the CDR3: TGTGCCAGCAGTGGGGAGCGGGGAGGGTTCTTC.

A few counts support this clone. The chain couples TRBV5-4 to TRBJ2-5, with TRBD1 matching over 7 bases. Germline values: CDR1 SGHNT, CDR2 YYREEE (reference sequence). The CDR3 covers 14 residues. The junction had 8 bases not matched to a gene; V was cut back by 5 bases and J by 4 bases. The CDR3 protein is CASSSRAGGETQYF. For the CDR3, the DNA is TGTGCCAGCAGTAGTAGGGCAGGGGGAGAGACCCAGTACTTC.

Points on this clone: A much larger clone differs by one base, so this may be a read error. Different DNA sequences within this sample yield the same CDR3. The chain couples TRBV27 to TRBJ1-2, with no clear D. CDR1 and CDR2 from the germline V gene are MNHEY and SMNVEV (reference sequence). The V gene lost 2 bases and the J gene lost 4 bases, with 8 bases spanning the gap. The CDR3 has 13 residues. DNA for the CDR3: TGTGCCAGCAGTTTAAGGGCAGGCTATGGCTACACCTTC. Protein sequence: CASSLRAGYGYTF.

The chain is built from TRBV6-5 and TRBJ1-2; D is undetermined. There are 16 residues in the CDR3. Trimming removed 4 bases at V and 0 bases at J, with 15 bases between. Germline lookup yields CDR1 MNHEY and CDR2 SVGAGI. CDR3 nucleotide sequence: TGTGCCAGCAGTTCCAGTTGGGCCCAAGCTAACTATGGCTACACCTTC. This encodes CASSSSWAQANYGYTF.

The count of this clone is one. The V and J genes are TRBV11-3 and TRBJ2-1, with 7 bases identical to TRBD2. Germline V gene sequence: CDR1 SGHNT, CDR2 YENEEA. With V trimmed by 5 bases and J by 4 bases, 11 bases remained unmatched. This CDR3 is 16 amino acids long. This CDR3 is CASSRGGERGYNEQFF. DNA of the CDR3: TGTGCCAGCAGCCGTGGGGGGGAGAGAGGGTACAATGAGCAGTTCTTC.

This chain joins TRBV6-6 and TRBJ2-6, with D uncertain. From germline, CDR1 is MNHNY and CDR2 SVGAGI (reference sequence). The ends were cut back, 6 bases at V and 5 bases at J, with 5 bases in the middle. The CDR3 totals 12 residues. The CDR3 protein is CASSPRANVLTF. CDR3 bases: TGTGCCAGCAGCCCCCGGGCCAACGTCCTGACTTTC.

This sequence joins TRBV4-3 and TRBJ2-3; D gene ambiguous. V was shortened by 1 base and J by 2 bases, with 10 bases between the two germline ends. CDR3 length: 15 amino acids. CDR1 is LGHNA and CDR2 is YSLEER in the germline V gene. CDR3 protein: CASSQGAAHTDTQYF. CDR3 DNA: TGCGCCAGCAGCCAAGGAGCAGCGCACACAGATACGCAGTATTTT.

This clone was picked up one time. The CDR3 sequence is CASSPSPGGGGTDTQYF. In DNA form, the CDR3 reads TGCGCCAGCAGCCCGAGCCCGGGTGGCGGGGGTACAGATACGCAGTATTTT. V and J are TRBV5-1 and TRBJ2-3; the match to TRBD2 covers 7 bases. The CDR3 runs to 17 residues. V gave up 4 bases and J gave up 3 bases; unmatched junction bases: 14. CDR1 is SGHRS and CDR2 is YFSETQ in the germline V gene.

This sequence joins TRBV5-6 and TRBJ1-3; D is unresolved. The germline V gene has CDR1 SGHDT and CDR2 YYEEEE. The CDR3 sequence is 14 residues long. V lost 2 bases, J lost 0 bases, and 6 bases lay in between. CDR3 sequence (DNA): TGTGCCAGCAGCTTCCTGAGCTCTGGAAACACCATATATTTT. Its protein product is CASSFLSSGNTIYF.

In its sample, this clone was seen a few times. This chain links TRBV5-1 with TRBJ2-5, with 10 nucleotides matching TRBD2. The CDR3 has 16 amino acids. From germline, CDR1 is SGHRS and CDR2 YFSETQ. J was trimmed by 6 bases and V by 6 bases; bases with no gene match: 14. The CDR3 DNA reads TGCGCCAGCACTCGATGGGCTAGCGGGAGTGGAAAGACCCAGTACTTC. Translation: CASTRWASGSGKTQYF.

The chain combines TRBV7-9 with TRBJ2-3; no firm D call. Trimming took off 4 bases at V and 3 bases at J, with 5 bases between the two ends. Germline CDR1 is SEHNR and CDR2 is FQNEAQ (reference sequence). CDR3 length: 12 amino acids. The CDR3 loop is CASSSGTDTQYF. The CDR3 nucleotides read TGTGCCAGCAGCTCCGGGACAGATACGCAGTATTTT.

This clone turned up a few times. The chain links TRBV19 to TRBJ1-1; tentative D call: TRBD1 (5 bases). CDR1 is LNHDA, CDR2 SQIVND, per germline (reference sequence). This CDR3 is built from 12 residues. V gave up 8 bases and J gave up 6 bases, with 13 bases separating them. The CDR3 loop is CASFGGAPEAFF. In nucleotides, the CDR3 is TGTGCCAGTTTTGGGGGTGCCCCTGAAGCTTTCTTT. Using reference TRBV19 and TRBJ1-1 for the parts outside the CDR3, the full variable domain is DGGITQSPKYLFRKEGQNVTLSCEQNLNHDAMYWYRQDPGQGLRLIYYSQIVNDFQKGDIAEGYSVSREKKESFPLTVTSAQKNPTAFYLCASFGGAPEAFFGQGTRLTVV.

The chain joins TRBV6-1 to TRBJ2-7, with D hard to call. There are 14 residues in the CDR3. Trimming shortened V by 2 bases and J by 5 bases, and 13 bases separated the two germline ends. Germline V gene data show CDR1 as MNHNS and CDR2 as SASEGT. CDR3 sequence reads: CASSEMVSLHEQYF. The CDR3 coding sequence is TGTGCCAGCAGTGAAATGGTTTCTCTACACGAGCAGTACTTC.

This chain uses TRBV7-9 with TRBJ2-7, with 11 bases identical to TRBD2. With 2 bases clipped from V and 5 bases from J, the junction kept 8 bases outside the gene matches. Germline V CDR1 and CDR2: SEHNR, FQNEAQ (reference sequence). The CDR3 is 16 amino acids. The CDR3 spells CASSLRGSGRADEQYF. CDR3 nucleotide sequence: TGTGCCAGCAGCTTACGGGGTAGCGGGAGGGCCGACGAGCAGTACTTC.

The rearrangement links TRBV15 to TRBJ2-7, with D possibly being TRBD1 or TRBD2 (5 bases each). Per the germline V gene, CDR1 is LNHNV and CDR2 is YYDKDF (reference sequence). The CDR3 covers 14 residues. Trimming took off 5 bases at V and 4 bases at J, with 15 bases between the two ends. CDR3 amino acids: CATSSGTVFYEQYF. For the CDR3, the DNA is TGTGCCACCAGCTCCGGGACGGTTTTTTACGAGCAGTACTTC.

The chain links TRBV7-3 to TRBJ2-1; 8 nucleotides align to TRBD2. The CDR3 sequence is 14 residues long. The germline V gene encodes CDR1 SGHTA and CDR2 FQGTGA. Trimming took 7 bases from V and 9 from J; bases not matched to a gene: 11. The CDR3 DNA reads TGTGCCAGCAACCCGGGAGGGCCGGGTGGTGAGCAGTTCTTC. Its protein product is CASNPGGPGGEQFF.

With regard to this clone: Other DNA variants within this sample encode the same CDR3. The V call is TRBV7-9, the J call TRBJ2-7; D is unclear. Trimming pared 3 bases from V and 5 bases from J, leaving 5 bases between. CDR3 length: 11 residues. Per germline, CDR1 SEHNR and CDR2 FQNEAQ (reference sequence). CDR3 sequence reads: CASSLFDEQYF. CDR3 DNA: TGTGCCAGCAGCTTGTTTGACGAGCAGTACTTC. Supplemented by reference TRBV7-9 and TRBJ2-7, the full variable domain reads DTGVSQNPRHKITKRGQNVTFRCDPISEHNRLYWYRQTLGQGPEFLTYFQNEAQLEKSRLLSDRFSAERPKGSFSTLEIQRTEQGDSAMYLCASSLFDEQYFGPGTRLTVT.